At least ten counts were recorded for the clone carrying this TCR beta chain. CDR3 length: 14 amino acids. The germline V gene has CDR1 MDHEN and CDR2 SYDVKM. The trim removed 6 bases at V and 6 bases at J, leaving 9 bases unmatched. TCR beta CDR3 regions were amplified from RNA transcripts. In the first-round RT-PCR of the TCR CDR3, the HTBI primer set was used. TCRdb used MiXCR to reprocess the multiplex PCR reads, holding one entry per CDR3 protein. The sample holds hundreds of thousands of distinct CDR3 sequences, 12% to 15% seen once. This sample was included in a study of T cells in Graves' hyperthyroidism and ophthalmopathy.

The TCR was taken from a woman between 18 and 29 years old with Graves' hyperthyroidism. This chain connects TRBV28 to TRBJ2-3; TRBD2 matches 7 bases. Sequenced material: blood. CDR3 protein: CASRPGGSYDTQYF. As DNA, the CDR3 is TGTGCCAGCAGACCCGGGGGGTCCTATGATACGCAGTATTTT.